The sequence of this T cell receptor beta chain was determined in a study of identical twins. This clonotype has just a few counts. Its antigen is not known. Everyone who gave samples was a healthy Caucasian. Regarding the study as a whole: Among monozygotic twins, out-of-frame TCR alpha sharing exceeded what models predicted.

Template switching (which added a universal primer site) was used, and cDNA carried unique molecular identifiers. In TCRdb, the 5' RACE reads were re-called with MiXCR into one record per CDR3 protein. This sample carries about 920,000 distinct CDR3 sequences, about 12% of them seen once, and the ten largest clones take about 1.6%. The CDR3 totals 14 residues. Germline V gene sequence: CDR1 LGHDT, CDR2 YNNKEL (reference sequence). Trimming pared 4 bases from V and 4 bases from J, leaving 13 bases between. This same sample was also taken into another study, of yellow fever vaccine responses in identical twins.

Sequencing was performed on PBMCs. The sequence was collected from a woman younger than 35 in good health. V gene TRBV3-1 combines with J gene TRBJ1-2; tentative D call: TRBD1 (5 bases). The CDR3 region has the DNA TGTGCCAGCAGCCCCATCGACAGAGTCTATGGCTACACCTTC. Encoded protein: CASSPIDRVYGYTF.